The 30 T cell receptor beta chains reported below all come from one sample, sequenced in a study of blood T cell repertoires in COVID-19. The protocol was immunoSEQ multiplex PCR, while the TCRdb copy is restricted to in-frame clones and leaves out a portion. The table shows about 150,000 clones, with 88% occurring only once. Sequenced: PBMCs or T cells enriched from blood (not recorded which). These receptors were collected from a woman aged 25-40 years with acute COVID-19.

The chain is built from TRBV28 and TRBJ2-1; D unresolved. V lost 5 bases and J 9 bases, leaving 14 bases between the germline ends. The CDR3 runs to 13 residues. Germline CDR1 is MDHEN and CDR2 is SYDVKM. For the CDR3, the DNA is TGTGCCAGCAGTCGAGACCCCCCGGGTGAGCAGTTCTTC. Residues: CASSRDPPGEQFF.

The rearrangement links TRBV3-1 (or the pseudogene TRBV3-2) to TRBJ2-7; perhaps TRBD2 as D (6 bases). Germline CDR1 and CDR2: LGHDT and YNNKEL (reference sequence). The length of the CDR3 is 15 residues. V lost 4 bases, J lost 2 bases, and 15 bases lay in between. CDR3 loop: CASSRTGTGPYEQYF. The CDR3 nucleotides read TGTGCCAGCAGCCGTACCGGGACTGGCCCCTACGAGCAGTACTTC.

This chain connects TRBV6-1 to TRBJ1-6; D gene uncertain. The germline V gene has CDR1 MNHNS and CDR2 SASEGT. CDR3 length equals 14 residues. Trimming stripped 3 bases from V and 6 bases from J, with 9 bases between. The CDR3 DNA reads TGTGCCAGCAGTGAGAGGGCCAGTAATTCACCCCTCCACTTT. Translation: CASSERASNSPLHF.

This clone was recorded only once. This chain joins TRBV19 and TRBJ1-5; D remains unclear. The CDR3 covers 13 residues. Deletions cut 3 bases from V and 5 bases from J, with 8 bases between. From germline, CDR1 is LNHDA and CDR2 SQIVND (reference sequence). The CDR3 is CASSMVGDQPQHF. As DNA, the CDR3 is TGTGCCAGTAGTATGGTCGGGGATCAGCCCCAGCATTTT. Using reference TRBV19 and TRBJ1-5 for the parts outside the CDR3, the full variable domain is DGGITQSPKYLFRKEGQNVTLSCEQNLNHDAMYWYRQDPGQGLRLIYYSQIVNDFQKGDIAEGYSVSREKKESFPLTVTSAQKNPTAFYLCASSMVGDQPQHFGDGTRLSIL.

The chain joins TRBV4-1 to TRBJ2-2; D may be TRBD2 (5 bases). This CDR3 region has 17 residues. Germline CDR1 reads MGHRA; CDR2 reads YSYEKL. V was shortened by 2 bases and J by 4 bases, with 17 bases between the two germline ends. This chain's CDR3 is CASSQPGRTASTGELFF. CDR3 nucleotide sequence: TGCGCCAGCAGCCAACCTGGGAGAACAGCCTCCACCGGGGAGCTGTTTTTT.

The chain uses TRBV5-1 and TRBJ2-1; 9 bases agree with TRBD2. CDR1 is SGHRS, CDR2 YFSETQ, per germline. CDR3 length equals 15 residues. J lost 4 bases, V lost 7 bases, and 9 bases had no gene match. The CDR3 reads CASGWGLADYNEQFF. The DNA of the CDR3 is TGCGCCAGCGGCTGGGGACTAGCCGATTACAATGAGCAGTTCTTC.

The rearrangement links TRBV30 to TRBJ1-1, with D hard to call. This CDR3 has 12 residues. Germline CDR1 GTSNPN, CDR2 SVGIG (reference sequence). V lost 2 bases and J lost 7, with 11 bases in between. The CDR3 loop reads CAWSPRSIEAFF. The CDR3, as DNA: TGTGCCTGGAGTCCAAGGAGTATTGAAGCTTTCTTT.

The rearrangement links TRBV28 to TRBJ2-7; TRBD2 might be the D (6 bases). Germline V gene lookup returns CDR1 MDHEN and CDR2 SYDVKM. Trimming took off 4 bases at V and 2 bases at J, with 15 bases between the two ends. The CDR3 totals 15 residues. CDR3 sequence reads: CASSSPPRGAYEQYF. The CDR3 coding sequence is TGTGCCAGCAGTTCCCCCCCCCGCGGGGCCTACGAGCAGTACTTC.

The V call is TRBV3-1 (or the pseudogene TRBV3-2), the J call TRBJ2-1; TRBD2 matches at 8 bases. J was trimmed by 7 bases and V by 4 bases; bases with no gene match: 18. Germline V CDR1 and CDR2: LGHDT, YNNKEL (reference sequence). The CDR3 spans 18 residues. The DNA of the CDR3 is TGTGCCAGCAGCCTTACCATCTACAGCGGGAGTCCTAGGAATGAGCAGTTCTTC. Its protein product is CASSLTIYSGSPRNEQFF.

This clone has only one observation. V is TRBV19 and J is TRBJ1-3; 7 bases match TRBD1. This CDR3 contains 18 residues. V lost 2 bases to trimming and J lost 4 bases; unmatched junction nucleotides: 14. Germline assignment: CDR1 LNHDA and CDR2 SQIVND (reference sequence). CDR3 nucleotides: TGTGCCAGTAGTATAACGCGGGATGACAGGGAGACGGGAAACACCATATATTTT. Translation gives CASSITRDDRETGNTIYF.

The V and J genes are TRBV4-2 and TRBJ2-7, with 10 bases fitting TRBD2. CDR1 LGHNA and CDR2 YNFKEQ come from the germline V gene. The CDR3 runs 16 residues. V lost 0 bases, J lost 5 bases, and 7 bases stayed unmatched. CDR3 in amino acids: CASSQDVASGSDEQYF. The CDR3 coding sequence is TGTGCCAGCAGCCAAGATGTCGCTAGCGGGAGTGACGAGCAGTACTTC.

The rearrangement joins TRBV27 to TRBJ2-6; no clear D. CDR3 length equals 13 residues. The germline CDR1 and CDR2 sequences are MNHEY and SMNVEV (reference sequence). Trimming stripped 8 bases from V and 1 base from J, with 6 bases between. The CDR3 spells CASLRSGANVLTF. In DNA, the CDR3 is TGTGCCAGCCTTCGTTCTGGGGCCAACGTCCTGACTTTC.

The chain uses TRBV4-1 and TRBJ2-2; 8 bases align to TRBD2. This CDR3 region has 14 residues. Germline CDR1 MGHRA, CDR2 YSYEKL. V shed 6 bases, J shed 5 bases, and the junction held 5 bases outside the gene matches. This CDR3 reads CASRGGGRTGELFF. The CDR3 nucleotides are TGCGCCAGCAGGGGGGGCGGGAGGACCGGGGAGCTGTTTTTT.

The chain combines TRBV29-1 with TRBJ1-3; 7 nucleotides agree with TRBD1. Per the germline V gene, CDR1 is SQVTM and CDR2 is ANQGSEA. The CDR3 has 14 residues. V was pared by 5 bases and J by 2 bases, with 6 bases of the junction left unmatched. CDR3 nucleotide sequence: TGCAGCGTTAGTCGACAGGGAACTGGAAACACCATATATTTT. It codes for CSVSRQGTGNTIYF. The full variable domain, rest sourced from reference TRBV29-1 and TRBJ1-3, is SAVISQKPSRDICQRGTSLTIQCQVDSQVTMMFWYRQQPGQSLTLIATANQGSEATYESGFVIDKFPISRPNLTFSTLTVSNMSPEDSSIYLCSVSRQGTGNTIYFGEGSWLTVV.

This chain links TRBV19 with TRBJ2-1; the D gene is possibly TRBD2 (5 bases). Germline values: CDR1 LNHDA, CDR2 SQIVND (reference sequence). The CDR3 consists of 14 residues. The ends were cut back, 6 bases at V and 0 bases at J, with 9 bases in the middle. The CDR3 here is CASREAVSYNEQFF. DNA of the CDR3: TGTGCCAGTAGAGAAGCGGTCTCCTACAATGAGCAGTTCTTC. Combining the CDR3 with reference TRBV19 and TRBJ2-1 gives the whole variable domain DGGITQSPKYLFRKEGQNVTLSCEQNLNHDAMYWYRQDPGQGLRLIYYSQIVNDFQKGDIAEGYSVSREKKESFPLTVTSAQKNPTAFYLCASREAVSYNEQFFGPGTRLTVL.

The chain joins TRBV7-3 to TRBJ1-6, with D possibly matching TRBD1 (6 bases). Germline V CDR1 and CDR2: SGHTA, FQGTGA. The V and J ends lost 5 bases and 6 bases respectively, with 14 bases between them. The CDR3 is 15 residues long. CDR3 DNA sequence: TGTGCCAGCAGCCAGGGCAGAGGGGGTAATTCACCCCTCCACTTT. This sequence encodes CASSQGRGGNSPLHF.

The V gene is TRBV5-6, the J gene TRBJ1-1; 9 nucleotides match TRBD1. Looked up from germline, CDR1 is SGHDT and CDR2 is YYEEEE. The ends lost 1 base at V and 3 bases at J; junction bases unmatched: 1. CDR3 length: 14 residues. CDR3 DNA: TGTGCCAGCAGCTTGTGGGACAGGGACACTGAAGCTTTCTTT. Its protein is CASSLWDRDTEAFF.

The rearrangement uses TRBV19 and TRBJ2-1, with D tentatively TRBD2 (6 bases). Trimming shortened V by 5 bases and J by 7 bases, and 18 bases separated the two germline ends. The CDR3 totals 15 residues. The germline V gene has CDR1 LNHDA and CDR2 SQIVND (reference sequence). CDR3 coding DNA: TGTGCCAGTAGTCCCCCGGGACTCCGGGGGAATGAGCAGTTCTTC. It encodes CASSPPGLRGNEQFF. The whole variable domain, remainder taken from reference TRBV19 and TRBJ2-1, is DGGITQSPKYLFRKEGQNVTLSCEQNLNHDAMYWYRQDPGQGLRLIYYSQIVNDFQKGDIAEGYSVSREKKESFPLTVTSAQKNPTAFYLCASSPPGLRGNEQFFGPGTRLTVL.

In this sample, this clone turned up once. V usage is TRBV9 and J usage is TRBJ1-6; D perhaps matches TRBD1 (5 bases). This CDR3 has 16 amino acids. Trimming removed 5 bases at V and 0 bases at J, with 12 bases between. Germline CDR1 SGDLS, CDR2 YYNGEE. CDR3 sequence: CASSRGGSSYNSPLHF. The CDR3 bases are TGTGCCAGCAGTAGGGGAGGGAGCTCCTATAATTCACCCCTCCACTTT.

V is TRBV4-3 and J is TRBJ2-3; possibly TRBD2 for D (6 bases). Looked up from germline, CDR1 is LGHNA and CDR2 is YSLEER. Trimming shortened V by 0 bases and J by 2 bases, and 21 bases separated the two germline ends. This CDR3 spans 19 amino acids. CDR3 amino acids: CASSQDRGLPVQNTDTQYF. In DNA, the CDR3 is TGCGCCAGCAGCCAAGATCGGGGACTCCCAGTCCAAAACACAGATACGCAGTATTTT.

The rearrangement links TRBV28 to TRBJ1-5, with 12 bases lining up with TRBD1. The CDR3 totals 17 residues. The V segment lost 0 bases and the J segment 2 bases; nucleotides outside the gene matches: 2. The germline V gene has CDR1 MDHEN and CDR2 SYDVKM. The CDR3 DNA is TGTGCCAGCAGTTTATGGGGGACAGGGGGCGGCAATCAGCCCCAGCATTTT. Amino acids: CASSLWGTGGGNQPQHF.

The genes are TRBV19 and TRBJ2-1; 11 nucleotides line up with TRBD2. The CDR3 contains 15 residues. V lost 6 bases and J lost 3; bases outside the gene matches: 4. Germline V CDR1 and CDR2: LNHDA, SQIVND (reference sequence). CDR3 sequence: CASSILAGDYNEQFF. The CDR3 DNA reads TGTGCCAGTAGCATACTAGCGGGAGACTACAATGAGCAGTTCTTC. The complete variable domain, with remaining parts taken from reference TRBV19 and TRBJ2-1, reads DGGITQSPKYLFRKEGQNVTLSCEQNLNHDAMYWYRQDPGQGLRLIYYSQIVNDFQKGDIAEGYSVSREKKESFPLTVTSAQKNPTAFYLCASSILAGDYNEQFFGPGTRLTVL.

The chain uses TRBV7-6 and TRBJ2-2; 9 positions agree with TRBD2. With V trimmed by 5 bases and J by 4 bases, 5 bases remained unmatched. Germline values: CDR1 SGHVS, CDR2 FNYEAQ. The CDR3 length is 15 residues. CDR3 amino acids: CASSNSGSGTGELFF. The DNA of the CDR3 is TGTGCCAGCAGCAATAGCGGGAGCGGCACCGGGGAGCTGTTTTTT.

The rearrangement uses TRBV6-4 and TRBJ1-2, with D possibly being TRBD1 (6 bases). Germline V CDR1 and CDR2: MRHNA, SNTAGT. V lost 6 bases and J 3 bases, leaving 17 bases between the germline ends. This CDR3 comprises 15 residues. The CDR3 DNA reads as TGTGCCAGCAGAAAGACAGGCGAATATCACTATGGCTACACCTTC. As protein: CASRKTGEYHYGYTF.

This clone was seen more than once but under ten times. The rearrangement joins TRBV5-4 to TRBJ2-2, with D possibly TRBD1 on 5 matching bases. This CDR3 has 13 amino acids. Trimming removed 4 bases from V and 4 bases from J, with 8 bases in between. CDR1 is SGHNT and CDR2 is YYREEE in the germline V gene (reference sequence). CDR3 in amino acids: CASSVDSTGELFF. The CDR3 DNA is TGTGCCAGCAGCGTTGACAGCACCGGGGAGCTGTTTTTT.

The chain carries TRBV7-6 and TRBJ1-4; D might be TRBD1 (6 bases). Germline values: CDR1 SGHVS, CDR2 FNYEAQ. V lost 6 bases to trimming and J lost 8 bases, with 13 bases between them. CDR3 size: 13 residues. The CDR3 region has the DNA TGTGCCAGCAGTGGGGCAGGGGAAGAAAAACTGTTTTTT. Translated: CASSGAGEEKLFF.

This chain links TRBV5-8 with TRBJ1-4, with D possibly matching TRBD1 (5 bases). Looked up from germline, CDR1 is SGHTS and CDR2 is YDEGEE. V shed 5 bases and J shed 6 bases, with 17 bases lying between them. This CDR3 spans 15 amino acids. The CDR3 loop reads CASRRRAGYDEKLFF. CDR3 nucleotides: TGTGCCAGCAGGAGAAGAGCAGGGTACGATGAAAAACTGTTTTTT.

V usage is TRBV5-1 and J usage is TRBJ2-5; possibly TRBD1 for D (5 bases). Per germline, CDR1 SGHRS and CDR2 YFSETQ. The V gene lost 0 bases and the J gene lost 7 bases, with 13 bases spanning the gap. This CDR3 contains 14 residues. This CDR3 is CASSLEGAFRTQYF. In DNA form, the CDR3 reads TGCGCCAGCAGCTTGGAAGGGGCCTTCAGGACCCAGTACTTC.

This clone turned up a few times. The chain is built from TRBV27 and TRBJ2-1; D is uncertain. The V end lost 4 bases, the J end lost 3 bases, and 10 bases lay between the germline ends. This CDR3 has 14 residues. Germline V gene sequence: CDR1 MNHEY, CDR2 SMNVEV (reference sequence). The CDR3 region has the DNA TGTGCCAGCAGTTACCACGACAACTACAATGAGCAGTTCTTC. It is translated as CASSYHDNYNEQFF.

This chain links TRBV7-3 with TRBJ1-1; 7 nucleotides align to TRBD1. Germline V gene lookup returns CDR1 SGHTA and CDR2 FQGTGA. The CDR3 loop spans 14 amino acids. The V segment lost 3 bases and the J segment 3 bases; nucleotides outside the gene matches: 4. CDR3 bases: TGTGCCAGCAGCTTCAAAGGGGGCGACACTGAAGCTTTCTTT. This gives the protein CASSFKGGDTEAFF. Complete variable domain (other parts from reference TRBV7-3 and TRBJ1-1): GAGVSQTPSNKVTEKGKYVELRCDPISGHTALYWYRQSLGQGPEFLIYFQGTGAADDSGLPNDRFFAVRPEGSVSTLKIQRTERGDSAVYLCASSFKGGDTEAFFGQGTRLTVV.